This record looks at one T cell receptor (beta chain) sequence and its context. This entry comes from a study of blood T cell repertoires in COVID-19. Using immunoSEQ multiplex PCR, the repertoire was profiled, and TCRdb retains in-frame clones only, with some absent. Here the sample spans about 100,000 clones, 86% being singletons. CDR1 MNHEY and CDR2 SMNVEV come from the germline V gene (reference sequence). The CDR3 totals 16 residues. Trimming removed 6 bases at V and 0 bases at J, with 18 bases between. This sequence joins TRBV27 and TRBJ2-7, with D possibly TRBD2 on 6 matching bases. This receptor was obtained from a man older than 75 with acute or convalescent COVID-19. The specimen was peripheral blood. The CDR3 region is CASRPPGTGVSYEQYF. CDR3 DNA: TGTGCCAGCAGACCTCCCGGAACGGGAGTCTCCTACGAGCAGTACTTC.